This T cell receptor (beta chain) was recovered during a study of OX40 agonist ivuxolimab in advanced cancers. For the study at large: Averaging about 60 years in age, with a range of roughly 23 to 80, the cohort was approximately 84% male.

This CDR3 comprises 17 residues. Unmatched junction bases numbered 15, after V lost 5 bases and J lost 5 bases. CDR1 is SGHNT and CDR2 is YYREEE in the germline V gene (reference sequence). Using immunoSEQ multiplex PCR, the repertoire was profiled, and TCRdb retains in-frame clones only, with some absent. The sample lists about 51,000 clones, over 75% occurring once. The sequencing used CD4+ or CD8+ T cells sorted from blood, collected in a trial of the OX40 agonist ivuxolimab. This receptor was obtained from an adult with an advanced solid tumor such as melanoma, head and neck, liver or kidney cancer. The chain employs TRBV5-4 and TRBJ2-1, with 8 bases fitting TRBD2. CDR3 sequence reads: CASSPSGRGRRHNEQFF. The CDR3 coding sequence is TGTGCCAGCAGTCCAAGCGGGAGAGGGCGTCGGCACAATGAGCAGTTCTTC.